This T cell receptor beta chain was retrieved from a study of cytomegalovirus exposure and HLA in healthy donors. PCR used 60 Vbeta primers and 13 Jbeta primers. TCRdb's table, derived via immunoSEQ multiplex PCR, lists solely in-frame clones and lacks some. The sample holds roughly 180,000 clones, 84% seen once. The CDR3 covers 12 residues. Germline CDR1 is LNHDA and CDR2 is SQIVND (reference sequence). With 10 bases removed from V and 4 bases from J, the gap between germline ends came to 11 bases. This TCR came from a man between 18 and 35 years old in good health and CMV-seronegative. Specimen: PBMCs. This chain joins TRBV19 and TRBJ1-5; no definite D call. CDR3 sequence (DNA): TGTGCCACCCGAGGGAGGAATCAGCCCCAGCATTTT. The encoded protein is CATRGRNQPQHF.